The T cell receptor beta chain under discussion was sequenced for a study of cytomegalovirus exposure and HLA in healthy donors. Study results and limitations: Confirmation was obtained in vitro that three CMV-associated chains are specific for CMV antigens. According to the study, around 160 TCR beta chains were cytomegalovirus-associated. Accounts indicate the classifier identified cytomegalovirus status with strong specificity and sensitivity.

To note about this clone: What it binds is not known.

Sequencing used immunoSEQ multiplex PCR; TCRdb keeps in-frame clones, though not all of them. The table has about 160,000 clones, about 96% seen once. Material for sequencing was PBMCs. This TCR was sampled from a woman aged 18-29 years in good health and CMV-seronegative.

This CDR3 reads CASSPGQYEQYF. In DNA, the CDR3 is TGTGCCAGCTCCCCAGGGCAGTACGAGCAGTACTTC. The chain combines TRBV18 with TRBJ2-7, with TRBD1 as a possible D gene (5 bases). Trimming removed 6 bases from V and 4 bases from J, with 10 bases in between. The CDR3 totals 12 residues. CDR1 is KGHSH and CDR2 is LQKENI in the germline V gene. Full variable domain (missing parts from reference TRBV18 and TRBJ2-7): NAGVMQNPRHLVRRRGQEARLRCSPMKGHSHVYWYRQLPEEGLKFMVYLQKENIIDESGMPKERFSAEFPKEGPSILRIQQVVRGDSAAYFCASSPGQYEQYFGPGTRLTVT.